The rows below give T cell receptor beta chains drawn from one sample of a study of blood T cell repertoires in COVID-19. Profiling relied on immunoSEQ multiplex PCR, and the TCRdb table lists in-frame clones only, not all of them. The profile covers around 130,000 clones, with roughly four fifths appearing a single time and 9.5% to 13% taken by the ten largest. Sequenced: peripheral blood. These receptors were taken from a human donor in a cohort sampled during active COVID-19. The CDR3 runs from the conserved cysteine through the conserved F or W. A D gene is named only where the DNA matches it firmly. Not every row has a clone size; where given, it reads once, few, many or a size class.

TRBD1,.,TRBV3-1/TRBV3-2,TRBJ1-5,CASSPQGQGRQPQHF
TRBD1,.,TRBV10-3,TRBJ1-2,CAISDGTGEGYGYTF
.,.,TRBV2,TRBJ1-1,CASSFDTEAFF
.,.,TRBV3-1/TRBV3-2,TRBJ2-1,CASSQDSGQSYNEQFF
TRBD1,.,TRBV6-2/TRBV6-3,TRBJ2-1,CASSYLNRGMSSYNEQFF
.,.,TRBV6-5,TRBJ1-6,CASRESSYNSPLHF
.,.,TRBV5-4,TRBJ2-1,CANGDLGNEQFF
TRBD1,once,TRBV5-1,TRBJ2-3,CASGAQGVTDTQYF
TRBD1,.,TRBV7-8,TRBJ1-2,CASSVTGTGGGYTF
TRBD1,.,TRBV6-6,TRBJ2-7,CASSYQGELGEQYF
TRBD2,.,TRBV11-2,TRBJ2-1,CASRPFLEAGGRNEQFF
TRBD1,.,TRBV9,TRBJ1-6,CASSVGTGSSYNSPLHF
.,.,TRBV7-8,TRBJ1-6,CASSLAVAGVANSPLHF
.,few,TRBV6-1,TRBJ1-5,CASSEAYERRRPQHF
.,few,TRBV10-1,TRBJ2-7,CASRGPAGEQYF
.,.,TRBV19,TRBJ1-2,CASSIGRHGGAMNYGYTF
.,.,TRBV2,TRBJ1-1,CASSEVKGAEAFF
.,.,TRBV3-1/TRBV3-2,TRBJ2-5,CASSQAHRQETQYF
.,.,TRBV18,TRBJ2-7,CASSPGHEQYF
TRBD1,.,TRBV6-2/TRBV6-3,TRBJ2-2,CASSYRDRGKNTGELFF
TRBD1,once,TRBV6-5,TRBJ1-2,CASSLTGGYGYTF
.,.,TRBV20-1,TRBJ1-1,CSARGNTEAFF
TRBD2,.,TRBV15,TRBJ2-1,CATSRDQLAGAPYYNEQFF
.,.,TRBV5-6,TRBJ1-2,CASSGTGTHGYTF
.,.,TRBV6-2/TRBV6-3,TRBJ1-2,CASSYPERYGYTF
.,.,TRBV7-2,TRBJ2-1,CASSTPLGRNEQFF
.,.,TRBV28,TRBJ1-2,CASGRSYGYTF
.,.,TRBV11-2,TRBJ2-7,CASSVGSPGLTYEQYF
.,many,TRBV2,TRBJ2-7,CANSGNSYEQYF
.,.,TRBV12-3/TRBV12-4,TRBJ1-2,CASSGQINYGYTF
.,.,TRBV5-1,TRBJ2-3,CASSLVAGTSTDTQYF
.,.,TRBV15,TRBJ2-1,CATSSLNPSGVSYNEQFF